This TCR beta chain was obtained from a study of T cells after yellow fever vaccination. Study background: The authors sorted the EM, EMRA, CM and Tscm memory subsets using CD3, CD45RA, CCR7 and CD95.

TCRdb re-called the 5' RACE reads with MiXCR, one entry per CDR3 protein. The table has some 22,000 distinct CDR3 sequences, 5.2% seen once. This clonotype was picked up many times. Compared with germline, one end of the junction differs, possibly owing to a read error. Per the germline V gene, CDR1 is MGHRA and CDR2 is YSYEKL. There are 20 residues in the CDR3. Study-wide points: Contamination by abundant bulk-population clonotypes could be present in FACS-sorted repertoires. Secondary responses were weaker yet peaked faster, day 5 versus 15. Almost all vaccine-responding clonotypes were not detected in the sorted memory subsets at the day 0 time point.

The clonotype was recovered from a man aged 18 to 29 who received the YFV17D yellow fever vaccine. The rearrangement uses TRBV4-1 and TRBJ1-5; TRBD1 matches 9 bases. This specimen was PBMCs, either bulk or a sorted T-cell subset (CD4+, CD8+, memory, or dextramer-sorted; not recorded which), taken more than 40 days after the first yellow fever vaccination. CDR3 region: CASSQDFLGFFGTGIQPQHF. The CDR3 region has the DNA TGCGCCAGCAGTCAAGATTTCTTGGGCTTTTTCGGGACAGGGATTCAGCCCCAGCATTTT.